This TCR beta chain was sequenced for a study of blood T cell repertoires in COVID-19. Background on the study: In each case, the material was cDNA or gDNA derived from T cells, B-cell-depleted T cells, or PBMCs.

Measured with immunoSEQ multiplex PCR; TCRdb has only the in-frame clones, and not every one. This sample has under 200,000 clones; 85% occur once, and the top ten carry 6.5% to 9%. Germline V gives CDR1 MGHRA, CDR2 YSYEKL. V was shortened by 1 base and J by 7 bases, with 16 bases between the two germline ends. This CDR3 has 15 amino acids. The receptor was derived from a woman aged 80 or older with COVID-19, enrolled during active disease. The chain is built from TRBV4-1 and TRBJ1-2; the D is unclear. Sample: peripheral blood. CDR3 amino acids: CASSQARAGKFGYTF. The CDR3 DNA is TGCGCCAGCAGCCAAGCTAGGGCGGGGAAGTTTGGCTACACCTTC.